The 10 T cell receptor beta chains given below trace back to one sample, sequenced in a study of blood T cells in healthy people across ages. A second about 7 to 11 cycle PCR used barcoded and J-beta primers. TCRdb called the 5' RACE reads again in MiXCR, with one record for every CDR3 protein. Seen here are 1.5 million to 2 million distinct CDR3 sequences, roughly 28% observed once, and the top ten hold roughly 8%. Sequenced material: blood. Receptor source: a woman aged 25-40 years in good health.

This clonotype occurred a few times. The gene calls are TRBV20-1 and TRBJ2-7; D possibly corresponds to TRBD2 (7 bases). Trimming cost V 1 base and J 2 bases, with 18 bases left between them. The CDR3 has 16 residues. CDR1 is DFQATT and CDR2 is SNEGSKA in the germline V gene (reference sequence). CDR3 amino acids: CSARVGGGPFPYEQYF. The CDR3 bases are TGCAGTGCTAGAGTCGGCGGGGGCCCCTTCCCCTACGAGCAGTACTTC.

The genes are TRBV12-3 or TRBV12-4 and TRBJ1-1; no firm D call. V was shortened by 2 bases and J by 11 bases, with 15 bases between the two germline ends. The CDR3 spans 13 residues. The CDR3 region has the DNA TGTGCCAGCAGTTTATTTCAAGGCGTTCGGGCTTTCTTT. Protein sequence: CASSLFQGVRAFF.

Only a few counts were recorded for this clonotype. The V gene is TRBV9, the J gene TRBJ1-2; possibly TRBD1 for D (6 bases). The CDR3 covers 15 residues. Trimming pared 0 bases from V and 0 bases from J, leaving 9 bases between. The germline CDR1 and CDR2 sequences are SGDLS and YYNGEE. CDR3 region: CASSVGDNSNYGYTF. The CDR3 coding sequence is TGTGCCAGCAGCGTAGGGGACAACTCTAACTATGGCTACACCTTC. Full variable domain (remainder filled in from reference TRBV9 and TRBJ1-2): DSGVTQTPKHLITATGQRVTLRCSPRSGDLSVYWYQQSLDQGLQFLIQYYNGEERAKGNILERFSAQQFPDLHSELNLSSLELGDSALYFCASSVGDNSNYGYTFGSGTRLTVV.

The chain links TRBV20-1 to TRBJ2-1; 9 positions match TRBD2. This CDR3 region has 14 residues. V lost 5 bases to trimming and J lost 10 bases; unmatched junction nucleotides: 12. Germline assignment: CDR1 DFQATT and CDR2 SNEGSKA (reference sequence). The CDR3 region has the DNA TGCAGTGCTGCCCGAGGTAGCGGGAGTGTGGAGCAGTTCTTC. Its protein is CSAARGSGSVEQFF.

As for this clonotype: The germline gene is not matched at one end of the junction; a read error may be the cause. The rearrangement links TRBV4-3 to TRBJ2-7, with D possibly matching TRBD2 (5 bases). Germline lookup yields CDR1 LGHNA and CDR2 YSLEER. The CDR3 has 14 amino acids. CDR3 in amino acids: CASSQDRGSYEQHF. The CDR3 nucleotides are TGCGCCAGCAGCCAAGACCGGGGTTCCTACGAGCAGCACTTC.

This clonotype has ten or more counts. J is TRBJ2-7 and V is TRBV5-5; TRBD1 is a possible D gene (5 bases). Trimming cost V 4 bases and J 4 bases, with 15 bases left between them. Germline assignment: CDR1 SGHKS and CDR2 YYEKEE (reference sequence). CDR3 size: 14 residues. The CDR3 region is CASSHLGVEYEQYF. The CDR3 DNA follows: TGTGCCAGCAGCCACTTAGGGGTGGAATACGAGCAGTACTTC.

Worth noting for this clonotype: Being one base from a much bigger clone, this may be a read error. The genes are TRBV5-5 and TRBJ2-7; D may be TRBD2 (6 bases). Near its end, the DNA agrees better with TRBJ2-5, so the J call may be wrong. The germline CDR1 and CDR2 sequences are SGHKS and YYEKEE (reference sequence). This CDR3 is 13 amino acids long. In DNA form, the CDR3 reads TGTACCAGCAGCCGGGGGACGGGGGAGACCCAGTACTTC. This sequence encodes CTSSRGTGETQYF.

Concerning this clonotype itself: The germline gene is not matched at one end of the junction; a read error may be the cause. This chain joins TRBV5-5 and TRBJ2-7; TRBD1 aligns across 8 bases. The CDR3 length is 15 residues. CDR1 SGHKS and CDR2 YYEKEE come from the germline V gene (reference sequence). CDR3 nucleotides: TGTGCCAGCAGCTTGGCCAACAGGGGGGCCTACGGGCAGTACTTC. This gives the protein CASSLANRGAYGQYF.

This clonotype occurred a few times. In DNA, the CDR3 is TGTGCCAGCAGTTTAGACGAAGGAAACACCATATATTTT. It yields the protein CASSLDEGNTIYF. The rearrangement joins TRBV28 to TRBJ1-3; D gene uncertain. This CDR3 region has 13 residues. Trimming took off 2 bases at V and 4 bases at J, with 6 bases between the two ends. Germline CDR1 reads MDHEN; CDR2 reads SYDVKM. Combining the CDR3 with reference TRBV28 and TRBJ1-3 gives the whole variable domain DVKVTQSSRYLVKRTGEKVFLECVQDMDHENMFWYRQDPGLGLRLIYFSYDVKMKEKGDIPEGYSVSREKKERFSLILESASTNQTSMYLCASSLDEGNTIYFGEGSWLTVV.

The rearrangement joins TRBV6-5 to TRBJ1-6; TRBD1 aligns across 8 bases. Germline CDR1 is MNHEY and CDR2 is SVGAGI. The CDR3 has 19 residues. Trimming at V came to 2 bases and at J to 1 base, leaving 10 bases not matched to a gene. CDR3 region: CASSYTLGQGFSYNSPLHF. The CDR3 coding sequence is TGTGCCAGCAGTTACACCCTCGGACAGGGCTTTTCCTATAATTCACCCCTCCACTTT.